The 28 T cell receptor beta chains below come from one sample, sequenced in a study of T cell repertoires in cytomegalovirus infection. No antigens are known for them. Each CDR3 protein is one row after TCRdb ran MiXCR on the reads. The sample records approximately 730,000 distinct CDR3 sequences, under 35% being singletons. The sample in question was cultured CD8+ T cells from PBMCs, obtained from culture after CMV antigen stimulation. These receptor sequences come from a human donor in good health (CMV status not recorded). Some clones in this sample may be carry-over from other donors' samples.

This chain joins TRBV6-6 and TRBJ1-1; no definite D call. The CDR3 has 18 amino acids. The V end was cut by 6 bases, the J end by 3 bases, with 26 bases between. Germline V gene lookup returns CDR1 MNHNY and CDR2 SVGAGI (reference sequence). CDR3 bases: TGTGCCAGCAGCCTACCCCCTGTTTCATTGGGGATCTACACTGAAGCTTTCTTT. Its translation: CASSLPPVSLGIYTEAFF.

The rearrangement links TRBV27 to TRBJ2-1; TRBD1 might be the D (5 bases). The V gene's germline CDR1 is MNHEY and CDR2 SMNVEV (reference sequence). V lost 3 bases, J lost 9 bases, and 9 bases lay in between. CDR3 length: 12 residues. The CDR3 DNA reads TGTGCCAGCAGTTTTAGGGGTGTTGAGCAGTTCTTC. This encodes CASSFRGVEQFF.

In its sample, this clonotype was seen a few times. The chain combines TRBV19 with TRBJ1-1; D uncertain. CDR3 size: 14 residues. Germline CDR1 LNHDA, CDR2 SQIVND (reference sequence). Trimming shortened V by 3 bases and J by 3 bases, and 11 bases separated the two germline ends. CDR3 protein: CASSIQSEYTEAFF. In nucleotides, the CDR3 is TGTGCCAGTAGTATCCAGAGCGAATACACTGAAGCTTTCTTT.

Ten or more counts support this clonotype. This sequence joins TRBV5-6 and TRBJ1-6; unclear D gene. V shed 3 bases and J shed 7 bases, with 11 bases lying between them. Germline V gene sequence: CDR1 SGHDT, CDR2 YYEEEE. The CDR3 covers 14 residues. The CDR3 region is CASSSGRPNSPLHF. The CDR3 DNA sequence: TGTGCCAGCAGCTCCGGACGACCGAATTCACCCCTCCACTTT.

The rearrangement uses TRBV7-9 and TRBJ1-1; 8 bases align to TRBD1. V shed 6 bases and J 6 bases; nucleotides not matched to a gene: 18. CDR1 and CDR2 (germline): SEHNR, FQNEAQ (reference sequence). The CDR3 has 17 residues. The CDR3 is CASRSWAGGARVAEAFF. Here the CDR3 DNA reads TGTGCCAGCAGATCCTGGGCAGGGGGCGCACGGGTCGCTGAAGCTTTCTTT.

This clonotype was found a few times. The J gene is TRBJ1-1, the V gene TRBV7-9, with D perhaps matching TRBD1 (5 bases). Between the trimmed V and J ends, which lost 6 bases and 6 bases, there was a span of 14 bases. Germline assignment: CDR1 SEHNR and CDR2 FQNEAQ (reference sequence). This CDR3 has 13 amino acids. The CDR3 coding sequence is TGTGCCAGCAGTACGGGACGTGCGGCTGAAGCTTTCTTT. It is translated as CASSTGRAAEAFF.

The chain employs TRBV6-5 and TRBJ1-4; D is ambiguous. The CDR3 runs 12 residues. Trimming took off 2 bases at V and 10 bases at J, with 8 bases between the two ends. The germline V gene encodes CDR1 MNHEY and CDR2 SVGAGI. The CDR3 here is CASSYATGKLFF. For the CDR3, the DNA is TGTGCCAGCAGTTACGCTACGGGAAAACTGTTTTTT.

Many counts were recorded for this clonotype. The genes are TRBV7-8 and TRBJ1-5; D ambiguous. The CDR3 contains 15 residues. The V end lost 1 base, the J end lost 4 bases, and 11 bases lay between the germline ends. Looked up from germline, CDR1 is SGHVS and CDR2 is FQNEAQ. The CDR3 protein is CASSLGGQSNQPQHF. Written as DNA, the CDR3 is TGTGCCAGCAGCTTAGGTGGGCAGTCTAATCAGCCCCAGCATTTT.

The V call is TRBV3-1, the J call TRBJ1-2; TRBD1 might be the D (6 bases). With 0 bases removed from V and 3 bases from J, the gap between germline ends came to 11 bases. There are 15 residues in the CDR3. Germline values: CDR1 LGHDT, CDR2 YNNKEL (reference sequence). The CDR3 is CASSQEGGADYGYTF. In DNA, the CDR3 is TGTGCCAGCAGCCAAGAAGGGGGGGCCGACTATGGCTACACCTTC.

CDR3 DNA: TGCGCCAGCAGGACCGGGACACAGAGCACAGATACGCAGTATTTT. It is translated as CASRTGTQSTDTQYF. This chain uses TRBV4-1 with TRBJ2-3, with D possibly being TRBD1 (6 bases). The CDR3 runs to 15 residues. The V gene's germline CDR1 is MGHRA and CDR2 YSYEKL. V was cut by 6 bases and J by 0 bases, with 13 bases left in between.

This clonotype was detected a few times. The J gene is TRBJ2-1, the V gene TRBV5-5, with D unclear. The CDR3 is 16 residues long. V shed 7 bases and J shed 2 bases, with 19 bases lying between them. Germline assignment: CDR1 SGHKS and CDR2 YYEKEE (reference sequence). The CDR3 DNA reads as TGTGCCAGCGGTAGGGTGGGGTCCCATGCCTACAATGAGCAGTTCTTC. It is translated as CASGRVGSHAYNEQFF. Full variable domain (remainder filled in from reference TRBV5-5 and TRBJ2-1): DAGVTQSPTHLIKTRGQQVTLRCSPISGHKSVSWYQQVLGQGPQFIFQYYEKEERGRGNFPDRFSARQFPNYSSELNVNALLLGDSALYLCASGRVGSHAYNEQFFGPGTRLTVL.

V gene TRBV20-1 combines with J gene TRBJ1-2; D possibly corresponds to TRBD1 (6 bases). Germline V gives CDR1 DFQATT, CDR2 SNEGSKA (reference sequence). This CDR3 spans 13 amino acids. Trimming removed 7 bases at V and 0 bases at J, with 12 bases between. The CDR3 protein is CSGSTGANYGYTF. The CDR3 nucleotides read TGCAGTGGGTCGACAGGAGCTAACTATGGCTACACCTTC.

This chain links TRBV12-3 or TRBV12-4 with TRBJ2-2; D is undetermined. V was cut by 4 bases and J by 0 bases, with 15 bases left in between. The CDR3 sequence is 17 residues long. CDR3: CASSSTTQAPNTGELFF. CDR3 bases: TGTGCCAGCAGTTCTACAACCCAGGCCCCGAACACCGGGGAGCTGTTTTTT.

This clonotype occurred many times. The chain is built from TRBV7-2 and TRBJ1-1, with a weak D call TRBD1 (6 bases). There are 14 residues in the CDR3. CDR1 and CDR2 (germline): SGHTA, FQGNSA. Trimming removed 2 bases at V and 4 bases at J, with 11 bases between. The CDR3 region is CASSLSRGSTEAFF. The CDR3 DNA reads TGTGCCAGCAGCTTAAGCAGGGGTAGCACTGAAGCTTTCTTT.

The genes are TRBV19 and TRBJ2-2; tentative D call: TRBD1 (5 bases). The CDR3 contains 19 residues. Per the germline V gene, CDR1 is LNHDA and CDR2 is SQIVND (reference sequence). The V gene lost 5 bases and the J gene lost 3 bases, with 25 bases spanning the gap. The DNA of the CDR3 is TGTGCCAGTAGTTTCGACCATTTGCTGGACAAAAGGGACACCGGGGAGCTGTTTTTT. It specifies CASSFDHLLDKRDTGELFF.

This clonotype was seen only a few times. The genes are TRBV4-1 and TRBJ2-2; the D is unclear. The CDR3 runs 16 residues. Germline CDR1 is MGHRA and CDR2 is YSYEKL. V was cut by 3 bases and J by 0 bases, with 11 bases left in between. The CDR3, as DNA: TGCGCCAGCAGCCAGGACCACAGAACGAACACCGGGGAGCTGTTTTTT. This sequence encodes CASSQDHRTNTGELFF.

This clonotype has more than one count but fewer than ten. The V call is TRBV28, the J call TRBJ1-5, with D maybe TRBD1 (5 bases). Trimming took off 8 bases at V and 0 bases at J, with 11 bases between the two ends. The CDR3 loop spans 14 amino acids. Germline V gene sequence: CDR1 MDHEN, CDR2 SYDVKM. CDR3 in DNA: TGTGCCAGCGGCCGGACACATAGCAATCAGCCCCAGCATTTT. Translated: CASGRTHSNQPQHF. Based on the CDR3 plus reference TRBV28 and TRBJ1-5, the full variable domain is DVKVTQSSRYLVKRTGEKVFLECVQDMDHENMFWYRQDPGLGLRLIYFSYDVKMKEKGDIPEGYSVSREKKERFSLILESASTNQTSMYLCASGRTHSNQPQHFGDGTRLSIL.

Only a few counts were recorded for this clonotype. The V gene is TRBV7-9, the J gene TRBJ1-1, with a weak D call TRBD1 (5 bases). The CDR3 covers 15 residues. The V and J ends lost 2 bases and 6 bases respectively, with 16 bases between them. Looked up from germline, CDR1 is SEHNR and CDR2 is FQNEAQ (reference sequence). The CDR3 bases are TGTGCCAGCAGCTTACCACTACTAAGGGACCCTGAAGCTTTCTTT. Its translation is CASSLPLLRDPEAFF.

Only a few counts were recorded for this clonotype. The chain carries TRBV28 and TRBJ2-1; D possibly corresponds to TRBD2 (5 bases). V was trimmed by 2 bases and J by 8 bases, leaving 13 bases between them. CDR1 and CDR2 from the germline V gene are MDHEN and SYDVKM. The CDR3 extends over 14 amino acids. The CDR3 nucleotides are TGTGCCAGCAGTTTAGGGAGTCTTCTCGATGAGCAGTTCTTC. Translation gives CASSLGSLLDEQFF.

This chain connects TRBV16 to TRBJ2-7, with 9 positions matching TRBD1. CDR1 is KGHSY and CDR2 is FQNENV in the germline V gene. With V trimmed by 1 base and J by 2 bases, 3 bases remained unmatched. This CDR3 has 15 amino acids. The CDR3 sequence: CASSQLGQGPYEQYV. In nucleotides, the CDR3 is TGTGCCAGCAGCCAATTGGGACAGGGTCCCTACGAGCAGTACGTC.

The chain uses TRBV27 and TRBJ2-2; 11 bases map to TRBD2. With 7 bases clipped from V and 4 bases from J, the junction kept 5 bases outside the gene matches. The CDR3 has 15 residues. Germline V gene data show CDR1 as MNHEY and CDR2 as SMNVEV (reference sequence). CDR3 DNA: TGTGCCAGCACTAATAGCGGGGGGGCCACCGGGGAGCTGTTTTTT. This sequence encodes CASTNSGGATGELFF.

This clonotype was counted a few times. This rearrangement joins TRBV6-6 to TRBJ2-1; possibly TRBD2 for D (5 bases). Trimming took off 7 bases at V and 7 bases at J, with 20 bases between the two ends. The germline V gene encodes CDR1 MNHNY and CDR2 SVGAGI (reference sequence). CDR3 size: 15 residues. The CDR3 nucleotides read TGTGCCAGCACCTCCTTGGACTCTCCTTGGAATGAGCAGTTCTTC. Protein product: CASTSLDSPWNEQFF.

The J gene is TRBJ2-3, the V gene TRBV4-1; TRBD2 matches 11 bases. Germline loops: CDR1 MGHRA, CDR2 YSYEKL. V lost 4 bases and J lost 5; bases outside the gene matches: 8. This CDR3 is 16 amino acids long. The CDR3 DNA reads TGCGCCAGCAGCCTGGGACTAGCGGCACTTGGAGATACGCAGTATTTT. Protein: CASSLGLAALGDTQYF.

This rearrangement joins TRBV4-2 to TRBJ2-2, with 12 bases identical to TRBD2. V was pared by 2 bases and J by 4 bases, with 5 bases of the junction left unmatched. This CDR3 is 17 amino acids long. In germline, CDR1 is LGHNA, CDR2 YNFKEQ. CDR3 bases: TGTGCCAGCAGCCAAACTCTAGCGGGGGGGATCACCGGGGAGCTGTTTTTT. The encoded protein is CASSQTLAGGITGELFF.

This chain connects TRBV20-1 to TRBJ2-5, with 9 bases identical to TRBD2. The ends lost 5 bases at V and 4 bases at J; junction bases unmatched: 23. There are 19 residues in the CDR3. Germline CDR1 is DFQATT and CDR2 is SNEGSKA (reference sequence). As DNA, the CDR3 is TGCAGTGCTCCACCGGGACTAGCAATTCTGAGGGGGAGTGGAGAGACCCAGTACTTC. It is translated as CSAPPGLAILRGSGETQYF.

This chain joins TRBV28 and TRBJ2-3, with 8 bases fitting TRBD1. V gave up 1 base and J gave up 4 bases; unmatched junction bases: 10. Germline V CDR1 and CDR2: MDHEN, SYDVKM. The CDR3 contains 17 residues. The CDR3 here is CASSLFAGGIGSDTQYF. The CDR3 DNA sequence: TGTGCCAGCAGTTTATTCGCAGGGGGCATTGGTTCAGATACGCAGTATTTT.

Comment on this clonotype: A single base separates this from a much larger clone, so it may be a read error. The chain joins TRBV28 to TRBJ2-5; D gene ambiguous. V lost 6 bases and J 0 bases, leaving 8 bases between the germline ends. The CDR3 has 13 amino acids. In germline, CDR1 is MDHEN, CDR2 SYDVKM. Written as DNA, the CDR3 is TGTGCCAGCAGCGACTGGTACCAAGAGACCCAGTACTTC. It is translated as CASSDWYQETQYF. The full variable domain, in which reference TRBV28 and TRBJ2-5 provide the parts outside the CDR3, is DVKVTQSSRYLVKRTGEKVFLECVQDMDHENMFWYRQDPGLGLRLIYFSYDVKMKEKGDIPEGYSVSREKKERFSLILESASTNQTSMYLCASSDWYQETQYFGPGTRLLVL.

The chain combines TRBV5-6 with TRBJ1-2; TRBD1 aligns across 9 bases. With V trimmed by 4 bases and J by 3 bases, 13 bases remained unmatched. The CDR3 runs to 17 residues. CDR1 and CDR2 (germline): SGHDT, YYEEEE. The CDR3 spells CASSQQGAGDPYYGYTF. The CDR3 DNA reads as TGTGCCAGCAGCCAACAGGGGGCAGGGGATCCCTACTATGGCTACACCTTC.